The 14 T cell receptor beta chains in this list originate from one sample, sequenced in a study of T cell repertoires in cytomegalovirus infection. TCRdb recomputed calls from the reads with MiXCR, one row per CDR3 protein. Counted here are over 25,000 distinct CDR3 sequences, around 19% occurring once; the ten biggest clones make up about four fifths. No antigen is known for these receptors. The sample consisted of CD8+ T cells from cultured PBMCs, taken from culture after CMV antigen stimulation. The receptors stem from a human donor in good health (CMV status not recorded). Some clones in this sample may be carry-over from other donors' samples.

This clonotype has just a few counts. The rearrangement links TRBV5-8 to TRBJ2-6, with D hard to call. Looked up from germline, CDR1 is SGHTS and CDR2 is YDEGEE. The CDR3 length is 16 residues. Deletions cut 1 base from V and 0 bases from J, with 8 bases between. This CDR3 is CASSLLVSSGANVLTF. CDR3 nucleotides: TGTGCCAGCAGCTTGTTGGTCTCCTCTGGGGCCAACGTCCTGACTTTC.

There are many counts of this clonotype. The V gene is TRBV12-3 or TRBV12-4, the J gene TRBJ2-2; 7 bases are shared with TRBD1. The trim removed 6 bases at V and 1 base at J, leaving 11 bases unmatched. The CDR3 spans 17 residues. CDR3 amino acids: CASRSWVGTENTGELFF. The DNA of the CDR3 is TGTGCCAGCAGAAGTTGGGTGGGGACAGAGAACACCGGGGAGCTGTTTTTT.

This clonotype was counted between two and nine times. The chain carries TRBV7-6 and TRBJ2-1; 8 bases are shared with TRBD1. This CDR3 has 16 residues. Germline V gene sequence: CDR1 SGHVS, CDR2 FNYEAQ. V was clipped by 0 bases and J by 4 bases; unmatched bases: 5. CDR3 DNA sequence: TGTGCCAGCAGCTTAGCGCAGGGGGCTAGTTACAATGAGCAGTTCTTC. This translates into CASSLAQGASYNEQFF.

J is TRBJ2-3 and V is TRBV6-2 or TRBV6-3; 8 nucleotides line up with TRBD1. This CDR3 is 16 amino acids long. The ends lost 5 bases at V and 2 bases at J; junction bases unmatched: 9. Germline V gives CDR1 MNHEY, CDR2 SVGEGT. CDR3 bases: TGTGCCAGCAGTGGAAACAGGGGGACCTCCACAGATACGCAGTATTTT. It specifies CASSGNRGTSTDTQYF.

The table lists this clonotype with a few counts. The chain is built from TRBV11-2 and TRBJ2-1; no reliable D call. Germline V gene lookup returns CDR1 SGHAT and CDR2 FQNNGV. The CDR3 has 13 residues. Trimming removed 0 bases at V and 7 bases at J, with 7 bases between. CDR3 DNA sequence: TGTGCCAGCAGCTTAGAGAATTATAATGAGCAGTTCTTC. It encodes CASSLENYNEQFF.

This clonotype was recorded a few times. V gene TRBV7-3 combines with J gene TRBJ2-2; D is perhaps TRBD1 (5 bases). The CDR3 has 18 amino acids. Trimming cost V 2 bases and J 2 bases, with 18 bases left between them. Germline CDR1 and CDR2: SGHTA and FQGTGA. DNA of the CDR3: TGTGCCAGCAGCTTATGGGGCTCCCGAACCGATAACACCGGGGAGCTGTTTTTT. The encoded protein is CASSLWGSRTDNTGELFF. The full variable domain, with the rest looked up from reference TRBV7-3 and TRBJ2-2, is GAGVSQTPSNKVTEKGKYVELRCDPISGHTALYWYRQSLGQGPEFLIYFQGTGAADDSGLPNDRFFAVRPEGSVSTLKIQRTERGDSAVYLCASSLWGSRTDNTGELFFGEGSRLTVL.

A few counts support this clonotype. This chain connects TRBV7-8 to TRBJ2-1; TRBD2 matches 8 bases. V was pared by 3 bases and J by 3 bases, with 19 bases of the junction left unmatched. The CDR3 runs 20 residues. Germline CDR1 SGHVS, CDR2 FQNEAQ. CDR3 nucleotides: TGTGCCAGCAGCTTCTCGAGAGCGGTAGGGCTAGCGGGTTTCTACAATGAGCAGTTCTTC. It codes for CASSFSRAVGLAGFYNEQFF. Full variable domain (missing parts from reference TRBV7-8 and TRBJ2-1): GAGVSQSPRYKVAKRGQDVALRCDPISGHVSLFWYQQALGQGPEFLTYFQNEAQLDKSGLPSDRFFAERPEGSVSTLKIQRTQQEDSAVYLCASSFSRAVGLAGFYNEQFFGPGTRLTVL.

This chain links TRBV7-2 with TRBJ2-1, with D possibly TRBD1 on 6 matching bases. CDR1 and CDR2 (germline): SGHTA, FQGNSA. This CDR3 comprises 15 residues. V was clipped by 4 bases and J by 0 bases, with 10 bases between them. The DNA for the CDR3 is TGTGCCAGCAGCTCAGGGGTCGGCTCCTACAATGAGCAGTTCTTC. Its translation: CASSSGVGSYNEQFF.

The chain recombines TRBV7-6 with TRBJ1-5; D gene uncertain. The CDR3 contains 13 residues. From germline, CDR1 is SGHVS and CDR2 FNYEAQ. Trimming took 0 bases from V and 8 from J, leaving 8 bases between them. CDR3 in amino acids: CASSLASGEPQHF. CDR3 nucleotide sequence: TGTGCCAGCAGCTTAGCGTCGGGTGAGCCCCAGCATTTT.

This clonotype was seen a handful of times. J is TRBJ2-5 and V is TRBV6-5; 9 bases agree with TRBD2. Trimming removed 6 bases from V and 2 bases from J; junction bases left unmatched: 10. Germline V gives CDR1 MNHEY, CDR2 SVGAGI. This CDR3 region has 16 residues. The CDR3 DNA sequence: TGTGCCAGCAGGCCCTCGAGCGGGGGGCTTCAAGAGACCCAGTACTTC. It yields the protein CASRPSSGGLQETQYF.

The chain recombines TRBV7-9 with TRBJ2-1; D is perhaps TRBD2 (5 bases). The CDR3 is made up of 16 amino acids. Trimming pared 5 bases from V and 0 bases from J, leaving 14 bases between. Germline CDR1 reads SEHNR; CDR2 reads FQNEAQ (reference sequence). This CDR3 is CASSGRSGSSYNEQFF. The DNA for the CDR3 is TGTGCCAGCAGCGGACGCAGTGGGAGCTCCTACAATGAGCAGTTCTTC.

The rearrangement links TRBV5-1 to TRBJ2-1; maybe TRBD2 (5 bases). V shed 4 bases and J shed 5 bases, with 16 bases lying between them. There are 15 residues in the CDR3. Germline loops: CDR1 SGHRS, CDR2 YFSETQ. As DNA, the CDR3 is TGCGCCAGCAGCCCGGGCCCAATGACTAACAATGAGCAGTTCTTC. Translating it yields CASSPGPMTNNEQFF.

CDR3 amino acids: CASSIDGGYEQYF. The CDR3 DNA is TGTGCCAGTAGTATCGACGGGGGCTACGAGCAGTACTTC. This chain uses TRBV19 with TRBJ2-7; tentative D call: TRBD2 (6 bases). Trimming pared 3 bases from V and 3 bases from J, leaving 9 bases between. CDR1 LNHDA and CDR2 SQIVND come from the germline V gene (reference sequence). This CDR3 comprises 13 residues.

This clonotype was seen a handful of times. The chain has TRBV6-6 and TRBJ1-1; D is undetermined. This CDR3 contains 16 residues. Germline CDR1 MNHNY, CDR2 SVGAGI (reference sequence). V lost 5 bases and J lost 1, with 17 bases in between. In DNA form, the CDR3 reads TGTGCCAGCAGTCCCACTGCGACCGGGAGGAACACTGAAGCTTTCTTT. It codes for CASSPTATGRNTEAFF.